This T cell receptor beta chain emerged from a study of a mutant IDH1 vaccine in newly diagnosed glioma. For the study at large: First vaccine doses came 4-6 weeks after radiotherapy alone, or with temozolomide cycles. Patients arrived already treated with radiotherapy, temozolomide, or both, most having had both. Study results and limitations: The study observed vaccine-induced immune responses in approximately 93% of patients. Pseudoprogression appeared independent of alterations in top peripheral clonotypes.

Libraries were prepared by immunoSEQ multiplex PCR; TCRdb keeps only in-frame clonotypes and omits some of them. Of 60,000 to 100,000 clones detected, approximately 85% appear once; the ten largest clones hold roughly 0.81%. This clone was counted once. What it recognizes is unknown. As for time point: week 23, last vaccination. A single vaccine dose contained 300 ug of mutant IDH1 20-mer peptide, and topical imiquimod was used with it. This sequence originates from a woman aged 45 to 65 with glioma. The sequences come from PBMCs, collected from a glioma patient whose treatment included an IDH1 peptide vaccine.

The CDR3 reads CASSSSSGPQETQYF. Written as DNA, the CDR3 is TGCGCCAGCAGCTCTTCTAGCGGGCCACAAGAGACCCAGTACTTC. The V gene is TRBV5-1, the J gene TRBJ2-5, with 8 bases fitting TRBD2. The CDR3 contains 15 residues. Germline V gives CDR1 SGHRS, CDR2 YFSETQ. Trimming at V came to 3 bases and at J to 2 bases, leaving 6 bases not matched to a gene.